The rows below give T cell receptor beta chains drawn from one sample of a study of shared T cell receptors in the human thymus. TCRdb's copy holds only in-frame clones and misses some; the assay was immunoSEQ multiplex PCR. The table records 500,000 to 850,000 clones, about 89% of them present only once. This sample also appeared in a second study, on human thymus T cells.

The sequencing sample was made of thymocytes. These receptors all stem from a boy in the first two years of life with a congenital heart defect. Each CDR3 is given with its conserved first and last residue. The D gene is left open where the match is weak.

J | V | D | CDR3 | DNA
TRBJ1-4 | TRBV14 | TRBD1 | CASSHTGGNGKLFF | TGTGCCAGCAGCCATACAGGGGGTAACGGGAAACTGTTTTTT
TRBJ2-3 | TRBV25-1 | NA | CASSDLAHADTQYF | TGTGCCAGCAGTGACTTAGCCCACGCAGATACGCAGTATTTT
TRBJ2-7 | TRBV4-1 | NA | CASSQDQRPAYEQYF | TGCGCCAGCAGCCAAGATCAGCGGCCGGCCTACGAGCAGTACTTC
TRBJ2-2 | TRBV19 | TRBD2 | CASSAISLREAVTGELFF | TGTGCCAGTAGTGCCATATCTCTGCGGGAGGCGGTCACCGGGGAGCTGTTTTTT
TRBJ1-5 | TRBV4-3 | NA | CASSQDSRTGDQPQHF | TGCGCCAGCAGCCAAGATAGTCGGACGGGGGATCAGCCCCAGCATTTT
TRBJ1-6 | TRBV19 | TRBD1 | CASRNGQGNSPLHF | TGTGCCAGTAGGAATGGACAGGGGAATTCACCCCTCCACTTT
TRBJ1-3 | TRBV7-9 | TRBD1 | CASRHRDRGNTIYF | TGTGCCAGCAGGCACCGGGACAGGGGAAACACCATATATTTT
TRBJ2-7 | TRBV30 | NA | CAWSVPGQGGYEQYF | TGTGCCTGGAGTGTTCCGGGTCAGGGAGGCTACGAGCAGTACTTC
TRBJ1-2 | TRBV19 | TRBD1 | CASSPGARQGYGYTF | TGTGCCAGTAGTCCGGGGGCCCGACAGGGATATGGCTACACCTTC
TRBJ1-1 | TRBV28 | NA | CASSPPGTKMNTEAFF | TGTGCCAGCAGTCCCCCGGGGACAAAGATGAACACTGAAGCTTTCTTT
TRBJ1-5 | TRBV6-5 | NA | CASRGSNPSNQPQHF | TGTGCCAGCAGGGGGAGTAATCCTAGCAATCAGCCCCAGCATTTT
TRBJ2-1 | TRBV30 | NA | CAWLGNEQFF | TGTGCCTGGCTAGGCAATGAGCAGTTCTTC
TRBJ1-3 | TRBV7-2 | TRBD1 | CASSVRDSLSSGNTIYF | TGTGCCAGCAGCGTCCGGGACAGTCTCAGCTCTGGAAACACCATATATTTT
TRBJ2-3 | TRBV5-6 | NA | CASSLAAALGRDTQYF | TGTGCCAGCAGCTTGGCCGCGGCCCTGGGGCGAGATACGCAGTATTTT
TRBJ1-6 | TRBV7-3 | TRBD1 | CASSLNPITGGQGDSPLHF | TGTGCCAGCAGCTTAAACCCTATCACGGGGGGACAGGGCGACTCACCCCTCCACTTT